These 32 T cell receptor beta chains were sequenced from one sample in a study of T cells in Graves' hyperthyroidism and ophthalmopathy. RNA transcripts served as the template for amplifying TCR beta CDR3 regions. TCR CDR3 underwent first-round RT-PCR with the HTBI primer set. TCRdb processed the multiplex PCR reads anew with MiXCR; each CDR3 protein has one entry. The data contain more than 300,000 distinct CDR3 sequences, about 15% of them seen just once; the ten biggest clones take up 11%. What was sequenced was blood. The receptor source for this set is a woman aged 60 to 75 with Graves' hyperthyroidism.

This clonotype was observed at least ten times. The J gene is TRBJ2-3, the V gene TRBV27; D possibly corresponds to TRBD1 (6 bases). The CDR3 covers 13 residues. Germline V gene data show CDR1 as MNHEY and CDR2 as SMNVEV (reference sequence). Trimming cost V 8 bases and J 3 bases, with 12 bases left between them. The CDR3 is CASSRTGTDTQYF. Written as DNA, the CDR3 is TGTGCCAGCTCACGAACAGGGACAGATACGCAGTATTTT.

This clonotype was seen repeatedly, ten times or more. The chain joins TRBV30 to TRBJ2-1; 10 nucleotides align to TRBD2. The CDR3 contains 12 residues. From germline, CDR1 is GTSNPN and CDR2 SVGIG (reference sequence). With V trimmed by 0 bases and J by 10 bases, 0 bases remained unmatched. The CDR3: CAWSVLAGEQFF. CDR3 DNA sequence: TGTGCCTGGAGTGTACTAGCGGGAGAGCAGTTCTTC.

This clonotype occurred many times. The V gene is TRBV12-3 or TRBV12-4, the J gene TRBJ2-5; 8 nucleotides line up with TRBD1. V was clipped by 2 bases and J by 5 bases; unmatched bases: 7. This CDR3 has 15 residues. The CDR3 nucleotides read TGTGCCAGCAGTTTAAGGTCAGGGGGCGGTGAGACCCAGTACTTC. This sequence encodes CASSLRSGGGETQYF.

This clonotype was counted between two and nine times. J is TRBJ1-1 and V is TRBV7-3; 9 nucleotides match TRBD1. This CDR3 is built from 14 residues. The germline V gene encodes CDR1 SGHTA and CDR2 FQGTGA. V lost 2 bases and J lost 3; bases outside the gene matches: 1. CDR3 residues: CASSLDRGDTEAFF. Written as DNA, the CDR3 is TGTGCCAGCAGCTTAGACAGGGGGGACACTGAAGCTTTCTTT.

This clonotype was seen ten or more times. The chain has TRBV12-5 and TRBJ2-1; 11 positions agree with TRBD2. The V and J ends lost 4 bases and 7 bases, in that order; junction bases with no gene match: 6. The CDR3 has 15 residues. CDR1 and CDR2 from the germline V gene are LGHNT and FRNRAP. Here the CDR3 reads CASGSGTSGPNEQFF. The CDR3 DNA is TGTGCTAGTGGTTCGGGGACTAGCGGACCTAATGAGCAGTTCTTC. The entire variable domain, with the rest obtained from reference TRBV12-5 and TRBJ2-1, is as follows: DARVTQTPRHKVTEMGQEVTMRCQPILGHNTVFWYRQTMMQGLELLAYFRNRAPLDDSGMPKDRFSAEMPDATLATLKIQPSEPRDSAVYFCASGSGTSGPNEQFFGPGTRLTVL.

There are many counts of this clonotype. J is TRBJ2-7 and V is TRBV10-3, with 10 bases aligning to TRBD1. Trimming at V came to 8 bases and at J to 3 bases, leaving 4 bases not matched to a gene. The CDR3 consists of 13 residues. The V gene's germline CDR1 is ENHRY and CDR2 SYGVKD. CDR3 loop: CAISGQGLYEQYF. The CDR3 DNA is TGTGCCATCTCGGGACAGGGGCTCTACGAGCAGTACTTC.

The V gene is TRBV5-1, the J gene TRBJ1-6; 7 bases are a match to TRBD1. The CDR3 extends over 15 amino acids. CDR1 is SGHRS and CDR2 is YFSETQ in the germline V gene. Trimming cost V 3 bases and J 9 bases; bases outside gene matches: 9. Here the CDR3 DNA reads TGCGCCAGCAGCTCGGAGGCAGGGGGAAGTTCACCCCTCCACTTT. It specifies CASSSEAGGSSPLHF.

In its sample, this clonotype was seen many times. The chain combines TRBV20-1 with TRBJ1-1; maybe TRBD1 (6 bases). This CDR3 contains 15 residues. Trimming stripped 6 bases from V and 0 bases from J, with 17 bases between. Germline CDR1 DFQATT, CDR2 SNEGSKA (reference sequence). This chain's CDR3 is CSAEQGNVMNTEAFF. CDR3 DNA: TGCAGTGCGGAACAGGGAAACGTGATGAACACTGAAGCTTTCTTT.

This clonotype has a count of ten or more. This chain links TRBV12-3 or TRBV12-4 with TRBJ2-5; either TRBD1 or TRBD2 may fit D (6 bases each). The V and J ends lost 5 bases and 2 bases respectively, with 15 bases between them. The CDR3 has 15 amino acids. The chain's CDR3 is CASSPPGDIQETQYF. The DNA for the CDR3 is TGTGCCAGCAGTCCCCCGGGGGACATACAAGAGACCCAGTACTTC.

This sequence joins TRBV27 and TRBJ1-2, with TRBD1 matching over 8 bases. There are 13 residues in the CDR3. Germline V CDR1 and CDR2: MNHEY, SMNVEV (reference sequence). Trimming removed 5 bases from V and 8 bases from J; junction bases left unmatched: 7. CDR3 coding DNA: TGTGCCAGCAGTCCCGTGGACAGGGTAGGCTACACCTTC. Translation: CASSPVDRVGYTF.

In its sample, this clonotype was seen a few times. The V gene is TRBV6-2 or TRBV6-3, the J gene TRBJ2-1; no definite D call. The CDR3 is 12 amino acids. Germline loops: CDR1 MNHEY, CDR2 SVGEGT. Trimming pared 6 bases from V and 3 bases from J, leaving 6 bases between. The CDR3 coding sequence is TGTGCCAGCAGGGGTAACTACAATGAGCAGTTCTTC. It translates to CASRGNYNEQFF.

The sample holds many counts of this clonotype. The chain has TRBV10-3 and TRBJ2-7; 10 bases align to TRBD1. The CDR3 covers 16 residues. V trimming: 3 bases; J trimming: 3 bases; junction bases outside the gene matches: 8. In germline, CDR1 is ENHRY, CDR2 SYGVKD. The CDR3: CAISEGRGQGRYEQYF. CDR3 bases: TGTGCCATCAGTGAAGGGAGGGGACAGGGGCGCTACGAGCAGTACTTC.

This clonotype was counted ten times or more. This chain joins TRBV4-2 and TRBJ2-3; D ambiguous. Trimming cost V 0 bases and J 10 bases, with 20 bases left between them. This CDR3 is 16 amino acids long. Germline assignment: CDR1 LGHNA and CDR2 YNFKEQ. For the CDR3, the DNA is TGTGCCAGCAGCCAAGATAGGAGTCGGAGTGTTGTGGCGCAGTATTTT. Its translation: CASSQDRSRSVVAQYF.

This clonotype has a handful of counts. V and J are TRBV28 and TRBJ1-2; 9 bases are a match to TRBD1. Germline V lookup: CDR1 MDHEN, CDR2 SYDVKM. Trimming at V came to 7 bases and at J to 3 bases, leaving 9 bases not matched to a gene. The CDR3 loop spans 15 amino acids. The CDR3 region has the DNA TGTGCCAGCACCTTACAGGGGGCGCTGGACTATGGCTACACCTTC. Residues: CASTLQGALDYGYTF.

This clonotype came up many times. V gene TRBV27 combines with J gene TRBJ2-5; D unresolved. Germline V gene lookup returns CDR1 MNHEY and CDR2 SMNVEV (reference sequence). The V end was cut by 1 base, the J end by 0 bases, with 3 bases between. This CDR3 contains 13 residues. The DNA of the CDR3 is TGTGCCAGCAGTTTATACCACCAAGAGACCCAGTACTTC. This gives the protein CASSLYHQETQYF.

This clonotype was seen a single time. A clone one base away is much larger, so this may be a read error. The chain is built from TRBV20-1 and TRBJ2-1; perhaps D is TRBD1 or TRBD2 (5 bases each). This CDR3 is 13 amino acids long. Germline CDR1 reads DFQATT; CDR2 reads SNEGSKA (reference sequence). V was pared by 6 bases and J by 10 bases, with 19 bases between. CDR3 sequence reads: CSARGPTDHEQFF. CDR3 in DNA: TGCAGTGCGAGGGGACCGACGGACCACGAGCAGTTCTTC.

The chain uses TRBV19 and TRBJ2-7; TRBD1 matches 12 bases. V gave up 3 bases and J gave up 3 bases; unmatched junction bases: 3. Germline CDR1 is LNHDA and CDR2 is SQIVND (reference sequence). The CDR3 is 15 residues long. Written as DNA, the CDR3 is TGTGCCAGTAGTATCGGGACAGGGGGCGTCTACGAGCAGTACTTC. Amino acids: CASSIGTGGVYEQYF. Combining the CDR3 with reference TRBV19 and TRBJ2-7 gives the whole variable domain DGGITQSPKYLFRKEGQNVTLSCEQNLNHDAMYWYRQDPGQGLRLIYYSQIVNDFQKGDIAEGYSVSREKKESFPLTVTSAQKNPTAFYLCASSIGTGGVYEQYFGPGTRLTVT.

The V gene is TRBV28, the J gene TRBJ2-7, with D maybe TRBD1 (6 bases). This CDR3 comprises 14 residues. Looked up from germline, CDR1 is MDHEN and CDR2 is SYDVKM. Between the trimmed V and J ends, which lost 2 bases and 2 bases, there was a span of 10 bases. CDR3 sequence: CASSLNRVPYEQYF. Written as DNA, the CDR3 is TGTGCCAGCAGTTTAAACAGGGTCCCCTACGAGCAGTACTTC.

Comment on this clonotype: Being one base from a much bigger clone, this may be a read error. The J gene is TRBJ2-1, the V gene TRBV28, with 7 bases that match TRBD2. Germline values: CDR1 MDHEN, CDR2 SYDVKM. The J segment lost 5 bases and the V segment lost 7 bases, leaving 5 bases of the junction unmatched. This CDR3 is 13 amino acids long. CDR3 coding DNA: TGTGCCAGCATTGGCGGGAGCGACAATGAGCAGTTCTTC. Translation gives CASIGGSDNEQFF.

This clonotype was observed at least ten times. This chain links TRBV12-3 or TRBV12-4 with TRBJ2-3, with TRBD2 matching 11 bases. This CDR3 spans 15 amino acids. V lost 7 bases and J lost 3; bases outside the gene matches: 6. CDR3 DNA: TGTGCCAGCACCATACTAGCGGGAGCGACAGATACGCAGTATTTT. Residues: CASTILAGATDTQYF.

This clonotype was counted many times. The chain uses TRBV2 and TRBJ2-3; 13 nucleotides agree with TRBD2. Germline V gene lookup returns CDR1 SNHLY and CDR2 FYNNEI. Trimming removed 5 bases from V and 2 bases from J; junction bases left unmatched: 4. CDR3 length equals 16 residues. The CDR3 DNA sequence: TGTGCCAGCAGTCGGACTAGCGGGAGTATCACAGATACGCAGTATTTT. It translates to CASSRTSGSITDTQYF.

This clonotype was detected ten times or more. The chain links TRBV28 to TRBJ2-1; 11 nucleotides align to TRBD2. V lost 6 bases and J lost 2; bases outside the gene matches: 9. Germline CDR1 MDHEN, CDR2 SYDVKM. This CDR3 spans 17 amino acids. As DNA, the CDR3 is TGTGCCAGCAGCCACCTTCCGGGACTAGCGGCCTACAATGAGCAGTTCTTC. This sequence encodes CASSHLPGLAAYNEQFF.

This clonotype was seen at least ten times. This chain connects TRBV12-3 or TRBV12-4 to TRBJ2-1; D is perhaps TRBD2 (5 bases). V lost 7 bases, J lost 1 base, and 17 bases lay in between. The CDR3 is made up of 16 amino acids. The CDR3 is CASTPIEGDSYNEQFF. CDR3 nucleotide sequence: TGTGCCAGCACCCCAATAGAGGGAGATTCCTACAATGAGCAGTTCTTC.

This clonotype showed up many times. This chain's CDR3 is CASSTSSGGTPYEQYF. The CDR3 nucleotides read TGTGCCAGTAGTACCTCATCAGGGGGCACCCCCTACGAGCAGTACTTC. The V and J genes are TRBV19 and TRBJ2-7, with 8 bases that match TRBD1. CDR1 is LNHDA and CDR2 is SQIVND in the germline V gene (reference sequence). CDR3 length: 16 amino acids. V shed 4 bases, J shed 2 bases, and the junction held 10 bases outside the gene matches. The complete variable domain, with remaining parts taken from reference TRBV19 and TRBJ2-7, reads DGGITQSPKYLFRKEGQNVTLSCEQNLNHDAMYWYRQDPGQGLRLIYYSQIVNDFQKGDIAEGYSVSREKKESFPLTVTSAQKNPTAFYLCASSTSSGGTPYEQYFGPGTRLTVT.

This clonotype has a count of ten or more. The chain couples TRBV11-2 to TRBJ2-5; D not resolved. Germline CDR1 reads SGHAT; CDR2 reads FQNNGV. The CDR3 contains 14 residues. Trimming removed 1 base at V and 2 bases at J, with 8 bases between. The CDR3 DNA reads TGTGCCAGCAGCTTAGTTCCGGCGCAAGAGACCCAGTACTTC. Encoded protein: CASSLVPAQETQYF. The full variable domain, rest sourced from reference TRBV11-2 and TRBJ2-5, is EAGVAQSPRYKIIEKRQSVAFWCNPISGHATLYWYQQILGQGPKLLIQFQNNGVVDDSQLPKDRFSAERLKGVDSTLKIQPAKLEDSAVYLCASSLVPAQETQYFGPGTRLLVL.

V gene TRBV11-3 combines with J gene TRBJ2-4, with D perhaps TRBD1 (6 bases). This CDR3 has 16 amino acids. Germline CDR1 is SGHNT and CDR2 is YENEEA. V lost 1 base, J lost 7 bases, and 17 bases lay in between. In DNA, the CDR3 is TGTGCCAGCAGCTTAGTGGCACAGGGCTACGGGAACATTCAGTACTTC. Translating gives CASSLVAQGYGNIQYF.

In this sample, this clonotype turned up many times. J is TRBJ2-7 and V is TRBV2, with 9 bases that match TRBD1. Germline assignment: CDR1 SNHLY and CDR2 FYNNEI. The trim removed 5 bases at V and 1 base at J, leaving 6 bases unmatched. There are 15 residues in the CDR3. The CDR3 reads CASSHAGTGSYEQYF. The CDR3 DNA follows: TGTGCCAGCAGTCACGCCGGGACAGGGTCCTACGAGCAGTACTTC.

This clonotype was seen a handful of times. This chain links TRBV10-3 with TRBJ2-7; 9 nucleotides line up with TRBD1. V was pared by 0 bases and J by 3 bases, with 0 bases of the junction left unmatched. Per germline, CDR1 ENHRY and CDR2 SYGVKD. The CDR3 has 14 residues. This chain's CDR3 is CAISESDRGYEQYF. CDR3 nucleotides: TGTGCCATCAGTGAGTCGGACAGGGGCTACGAGCAGTACTTC.

This chain connects TRBV11-1 to TRBJ1-1; unclear D gene. CDR3 length: 13 amino acids. Germline assignment: CDR1 SGHAT and CDR2 FQDESV (reference sequence). V was trimmed by 4 bases and J by 0 bases, leaving 6 bases between them. CDR3 sequence reads: CASSWKMNTEAFF. The CDR3 DNA sequence: TGTGCCAGCAGCTGGAAGATGAACACTGAAGCTTTCTTT.

The sample holds many counts of this clonotype. J is TRBJ2-7 and V is TRBV7-8, with unresolved D. This CDR3 spans 14 amino acids. The V and J ends lost 0 bases and 1 base respectively, with 7 bases between them. CDR1 is SGHVS, CDR2 FQNEAQ, per germline. This chain's CDR3 is CASSLAAASYEQYF. DNA of the CDR3: TGTGCCAGCAGCTTAGCCGCCGCTTCCTACGAGCAGTACTTC.

J is TRBJ1-1 and V is TRBV2, with unresolved D. This CDR3 region has 13 residues. CDR1 SNHLY and CDR2 FYNNEI come from the germline V gene. V shed 1 base and J shed 1 base, with 4 bases lying between them. The CDR3 here is CASSEGSNTEAFF. Written as DNA, the CDR3 is TGTGCCAGCAGTGAAGGCTCGAACACTGAAGCTTTCTTT.

Ten or more counts support this clonotype. V is TRBV12-3 or TRBV12-4 and J is TRBJ2-7, with D maybe TRBD1 (5 bases). The ends were cut back, 2 bases at V and 4 bases at J, with 12 bases in the middle. CDR3 length: 14 residues. The CDR3 DNA follows: TGTGCCAGCAGTTTACGGACATTAGGGTACGAGCAGTACTTC. Its translation is CASSLRTLGYEQYF.